This is a list of T cell receptor beta chains from one sample in a study of vaccination and CD4 T cells after COVID-19. For these receptors, no antigen is known. TCRdb passed the PCR reads through MiXCR, listing each CDR3 protein once. The table has 4,000 to 5,000 distinct CDR3 sequences, around 63% seen once. Sequencing was performed on CD4+ T cells from blood, cultured in vitro. Receptor source: a human donor in good health. Each CDR3 is given with its conserved first and last residue.

v_gene: TRBV6-2/TRBV6-3; CDR3aa: CASSYRQGLRETQYF
v_gene: TRBV20-1; CDR3aa: CSARVEGANTEAFF
v_gene: TRBV20-1; CDR3aa: CSAASGASYNEQFF
v_gene: TRBV29-1; CDR3aa: CSVKTPGQGSGELFF
v_gene: TRBV6-1; CDR3aa: CASSRPPQGGETQYF
v_gene: TRBV9; CDR3aa: CASSVEGLDRQRTEAFF
v_gene: TRBV14; CDR3aa: CASSQMTSRTNSPLHF
v_gene: TRBV15; CDR3aa: CATSRDRGLTKETQYF
v_gene: TRBV7-6; CDR3aa: CASSDAGGNQPQHF
v_gene: TRBV6-1; CDR3aa: CASSEGRKGSDQETQYF
v_gene: TRBV19; CDR3aa: CASSIGPDRNQPQHF
v_gene: TRBV4-1; CDR3aa: CASSREGTGYSPLHF
v_gene: TRBV30; CDR3aa: CAWSSWGGNGNTIYF
v_gene: TRBV20-1; CDR3aa: CSAAPPLDRFYEQYF
v_gene: TRBV19; CDR3aa: CASSPTGTSGANVLTF
v_gene: TRBV6-1; CDR3aa: CASRVVGGGNTEAFF
v_gene: TRBV27; CDR3aa: CASSQRPPPTGRYVAYEQYF
v_gene: TRBV5-6; CDR3aa: CASTRGGAVNTEAFF
v_gene: TRBV12-3/TRBV12-4; CDR3aa: CASSRGQPPNYGYTF
v_gene: TRBV5-1; CDR3aa: CASSTPPPGLFKPQYF
v_gene: TRBV12-3/TRBV12-4; CDR3aa: CASRKQGPNTEAFF
v_gene: TRBV19; CDR3aa: CASSDRGNQPQHF
v_gene: TRBV7-2; CDR3aa: CASSLTRGSNQPQHF